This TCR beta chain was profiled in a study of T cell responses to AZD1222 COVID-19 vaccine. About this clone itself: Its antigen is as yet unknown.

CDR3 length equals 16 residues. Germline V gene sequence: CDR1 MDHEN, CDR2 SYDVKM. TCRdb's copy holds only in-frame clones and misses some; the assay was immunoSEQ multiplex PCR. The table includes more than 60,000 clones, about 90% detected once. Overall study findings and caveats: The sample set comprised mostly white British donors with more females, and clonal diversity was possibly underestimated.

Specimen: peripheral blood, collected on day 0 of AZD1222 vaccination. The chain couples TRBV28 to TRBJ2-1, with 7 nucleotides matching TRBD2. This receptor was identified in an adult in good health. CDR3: CATTLGGGGLMDEQFF. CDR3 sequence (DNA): TGTGCGACCACCCTGGGGGGGGGAGGGCTAATGGATGAGCAGTTCTTC. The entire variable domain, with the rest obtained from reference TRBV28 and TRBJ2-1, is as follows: DVKVTQSSRYLVKRTGEKVFLECVQDMDHENMFWYRQDPGLGLRLIYFSYDVKMKEKGDIPEGYSVSREKKERFSLILESASTNQTSMYLCATTLGGGGLMDEQFFGPGTRLTVL.